This T cell receptor (beta chain) originates from a study of blood T cells in healthy people across ages. This clonotype was seen a few times. One end of the junction does not line up with germline, which may come from a read error. A second PCR, run for about 6 to 11 cycles, used a sample-barcoded 5' primer plus a J-beta primer mix. Per sample, CDR3-containing paired-end reads numbered at least 2.5 million. TCRdb fed the 5' RACE reads into MiXCR, producing one record per CDR3 protein. The sample holds 750,000 to 850,000 distinct CDR3 sequences; around 25% are singletons and the top ten take approximately 4%. The same sample was also studied in work on T cells of mothers and their children. As reported in that work: Over five children, together with their three healthy Caucasian mothers, made up the donors.

The source material was blood. The sequence was collected from a boy between 10 and 17 years old in good health.

CDR3 residues: CASKSQKTRYF. CDR3 in DNA: TGTGCCAGCAAATCGCAAAAGACCCGGTACTTC. This chain joins TRBV6-5 and TRBJ2-5; no clear D. This CDR3 is built from 11 residues. The germline V gene has CDR1 MNHEY and CDR2 SVGAGI.